This T cell receptor beta chain was captured by sequencing in a study of T cell responses to AZD1222 COVID-19 vaccine. Study-level results: Baseline serostatus was positive in only 5 to 7 AZD1222 recipients. Repertoire sampling was restricted to post-peak T cell response timepoints. The study found Spike-specific TCR breadth and depth rose after two AZD1222 doses. Close to half of all spike-specific TCRs reportedly target regions of the variants that are unmutated.

Repertoires were generated with immunoSEQ multiplex PCR, while TCRdb's copy carries only in-frame clones and drops some. The data contain roughly 100,000 clones, more than 75% of them seen just once; the ten biggest clones take up approximately 5%. The V gene lost 3 bases and the J gene lost 4 bases, with 12 bases spanning the gap. The CDR3 totals 14 residues. With respect to this clone: Its antigen is still unknown.

The TCR was taken from an adult in good health. Source: peripheral blood, taken on day 0 of AZD1222 vaccination. The rearrangement links TRBV23-1 to TRBJ1-1; D might be TRBD1 (5 bases). TRBV23-1 counts as an open reading frame of uncertain function. In nucleotides, the CDR3 is TGCGCCAGCAGTCATCCGGGGGATGGCACTGAAGCTTTCTTT. Translated: CASSHPGDGTEAFF.